Sequencing of this TCR beta chain was carried out in a study of blood T cell repertoires in COVID-19. The CDR3 contains 18 residues. Germline V gives CDR1 LGHDT, CDR2 YNNKEL (reference sequence). The junction had 18 bases not matched to a gene; V was cut back by 4 bases and J by 7 bases. Sequenced by immunoSEQ multiplex PCR; TCRdb stores in-frame clones only, minus some. The sample contains around 140,000 clones, 75% to 90% of which appear only once. This clone was detected once. The source is a man between 70 and 80 years old who had recovered from COVID-19. Sequencing used peripheral blood. V is TRBV3-1 (or the pseudogene TRBV3-2) and J is TRBJ2-1; 8 bases match TRBD1. CDR3 protein: CASSPRGRQGSRGNEQFF. The CDR3 DNA follows: TGTGCCAGCAGCCCTCGCGGGCGACAGGGGTCCCGGGGAAATGAGCAGTTCTTC.